Below, 16 T cell receptor beta chains from the same sample are listed, as sequenced in a study of PD-1 blockade in classical Hodgkin lymphoma. TCRdb keeps only in-frame clones here, not all; method: immunoSEQ multiplex PCR. The sample records about 20,000 clones, approximately 80% being singletons. The time point here: cycle 4 day 1 (C4D1), after less than 7 weeks of nivolumab. In every patient, relapse followed autologous stem cell transplantation, while exposure to brentuximab vedotin differed. From thawed PBMCs, CD8+ T cells were isolated by magnetic negative selection. Here the sequenced sample was CD8+ T cells from blood, taken before the fourth cycle of nivolumab. These receptors were obtained from a human donor with classical Hodgkin lymphoma.

CDR3 DNA sequence: TGTGCCAGCAGTGAAGAGACAGGGGTTTTCAATCAGCCCCAGCATTTT. This translates into CASSEETGVFNQPQHF. The chain has TRBV6-1 and TRBJ1-5; 8 nucleotides match TRBD1. CDR1 and CDR2 (germline): MNHNS, SASEGT. Losses at the gene ends were 1 base for V and 3 bases for J; bases not matched to a gene: 5. The CDR3 extends over 16 amino acids.

The J gene is TRBJ1-2, the V gene TRBV2, with D hard to call. CDR3 length equals 15 residues. Germline CDR1 SNHLY, CDR2 FYNNEI. Trimming took 6 bases from V and 0 from J, leaving 14 bases between them. In DNA form, the CDR3 reads TGTGCCAGCAGGGGGTATTCAACCGCTAACTATGGCTACACCTTC. This gives the protein CASRGYSTANYGYTF.

This chain connects TRBV27 to TRBJ1-2; 7 bases match TRBD1. CDR1 is MNHEY and CDR2 is SMNVEV in the germline V gene (reference sequence). After removal of 1 base from V and 3 bases from J, the junction contained 5 bases not matched to a gene. The CDR3 has 15 residues. The CDR3 spells CASSLYTTGDYGYTF. In nucleotides, the CDR3 is TGTGCCAGCAGTTTATACACAACAGGGGACTATGGCTACACCTTC.

The chain couples TRBV7-8 to TRBJ2-2; weak D call: TRBD1 (5 bases). V was trimmed by 8 bases and J by 6 bases, leaving 19 bases between them. Germline-derived CDR1 and CDR2 are SGHVS and FQNEAQ. CDR3 length equals 15 residues. The CDR3 bases are TGTGCCAGCGAGGCGGCAGGGAAAAATCCCGGGGAGCTGTTTTTT. It translates to CASEAAGKNPGELFF.

This chain joins TRBV4-1 and TRBJ2-1; 7 bases align to TRBD1. Germline-derived CDR1 and CDR2 are MGHRA and YSYEKL. The CDR3 has 14 amino acids. The trim removed 7 bases at V and 7 bases at J, leaving 10 bases unmatched. CDR3: CASTSEGAGNEQFF. The CDR3 DNA sequence: TGCGCCAGCACATCAGAGGGGGCTGGTAATGAGCAGTTCTTC.

This chain uses TRBV4-3 with TRBJ2-7, with TRBD1 matching over 8 bases. CDR1 and CDR2 from the germline V gene are LGHNA and YSLEER. The CDR3 covers 16 residues. V lost 0 bases, J lost 2 bases, and 6 bases stayed unmatched. This chain's CDR3 is CASSQDFGQGTYEQYF. The CDR3 nucleotides are TGCGCCAGCAGCCAAGATTTTGGACAGGGAACCTACGAGCAGTACTTC.

The chain combines TRBV27 with TRBJ2-7, with D unresolved. The CDR3 runs to 14 residues. V lost 1 base and J lost 6, with 13 bases in between. Germline-derived CDR1 and CDR2 are MNHEY and SMNVEV (reference sequence). This CDR3 is CASSLFPTLGEQYF. The CDR3 DNA reads TGTGCCAGCAGTTTATTTCCTACACTCGGCGAGCAGTACTTC.

The chain recombines TRBV10-3 with TRBJ2-7; 7 positions agree with TRBD2. V lost 4 bases and J lost 1; bases outside the gene matches: 1. CDR3 length: 13 amino acids. Germline V gene sequence: CDR1 ENHRY, CDR2 SYGVKD. The CDR3 nucleotides read TGTGCCATCAGTGGGGGGGGATCCTACGAGCAGTACTTC. It is translated as CAISGGGSYEQYF.

The CDR3 spells CASSPPLAGGPNSYNEQFF. CDR3 DNA sequence: TGTGCCAGCAGCCCACCACTAGCGGGGGGGCCTAACTCCTACAATGAGCAGTTCTTC. This chain uses TRBV7-9 with TRBJ2-1, with 13 bases lining up with TRBD2. Germline-derived CDR1 and CDR2 are SEHNR and FQNEAQ (reference sequence). V lost 5 bases and J lost 0; bases outside the gene matches: 10. The CDR3 has 19 residues.

The chain has TRBV7-8 and TRBJ2-3, with 7 bases fitting TRBD1. The V gene end was trimmed by 4 bases and the J gene end by 5 bases; junction bases not matched to a gene: 6. This CDR3 has 14 amino acids. CDR1 and CDR2 (germline): SGHVS, FQNEAQ. CDR3 sequence (DNA): TGTGCCAGCAGCTCAGCCACAGGGGAAGATACGCAGTATTTT. This sequence encodes CASSSATGEDTQYF.

The V call is TRBV5-1, the J call TRBJ1-2; the D gene is possibly TRBD1 (6 bases). This CDR3 contains 13 residues. CDR1 and CDR2 (germline): SGHRS, YFSETQ. V lost 4 bases and J 6 bases, leaving 13 bases between the germline ends. The chain's CDR3 is CASSTSGGHGYTF. DNA for the CDR3: TGCGCCAGCAGCACGTCCGGGGGCCATGGCTACACCTTC.

The chain has TRBV9 and TRBJ2-2; TRBD1 matches 10 bases. Germline V gene data show CDR1 as SGDLS and CDR2 as YYNGEE. CDR3 length: 17 residues. The V gene end was trimmed by 4 bases and the J gene end by 5 bases; junction bases not matched to a gene: 11. CDR3 protein: CASSPMGGTGVTGELFF. In DNA, the CDR3 is TGTGCCAGCAGCCCAATGGGTGGGACAGGGGTAACCGGGGAGCTGTTTTTT.

J is TRBJ2-7 and V is TRBV7-8, with a possible D match to TRBD1 (7 bases). CDR3 length: 17 residues. Trimming cost V 1 base and J 0 bases, with 16 bases left between them. CDR1 and CDR2 (germline): SGHVS, FQNEAQ. Here the CDR3 reads CASSLVGGTAASYEQYF. CDR3 in DNA: TGTGCCAGCAGCTTAGTAGGGGGGACAGCCGCCTCCTACGAGCAGTACTTC.

The V gene is TRBV19, the J gene TRBJ1-1; 7 bases agree with TRBD1. The ends lost 2 bases at V and 6 bases at J; junction bases unmatched: 3. CDR1 is LNHDA, CDR2 SQIVND, per germline (reference sequence). The CDR3 runs to 13 residues. This CDR3 is CASSIRGLAEAFF. The CDR3 coding sequence is TGTGCCAGTAGTATAAGGGGGCTCGCTGAAGCTTTCTTT.

The sample holds a few counts of this clone. The V and J genes are TRBV27 and TRBJ1-1, with D perhaps TRBD1 (6 bases). The germline CDR1 and CDR2 sequences are MNHEY and SMNVEV (reference sequence). The CDR3 is 12 amino acids. Trimming cost V 8 bases and J 5 bases, with 12 bases left between them. The CDR3: CASRTGLTEAFF. The CDR3 DNA reads TGTGCCAGCCGAACAGGGTTGACTGAAGCTTTCTTT.

V is TRBV9 and J is TRBJ2-3; possible D gene TRBD1, 5 bases. Germline V lookup: CDR1 SGDLS, CDR2 YYNGEE. The ends were cut back, 2 bases at V and 5 bases at J, with 12 bases in the middle. The CDR3 loop spans 14 amino acids. The CDR3 sequence: CASSVGRVQDTQYF. The DNA of the CDR3 is TGTGCCAGCAGCGTGGGCAGGGTTCAAGATACGCAGTATTTT.